The present T cell receptor (beta chain) was sequenced within a study of T cells expressing NK-cell markers. On the study more broadly: Serological testing identified most of the eight sequenced donors as HCMV-seropositive and one as seronegative.

Points from the study as a whole: About 1.0-8% of CD8+ T cells in over 5 donors belonged to dominant NKG2C+ clonotypes.

In the case of this clonotype: Its antigen remains unidentified.

For each CDR3 protein, TCRdb gives one entry from its re-call of the 5' RACE reads, without DNA. The sample has some 450,000 distinct CDR3 sequences. What was sequenced was blood T cells: a sorted CD56 or NKG2C T cell subset, CD4+ or CD8+ T cells, or bulk PBMC T cells (not recorded which). This TCR was sampled from a woman between 18 and 70 years old in good health.

The CDR3 reads CASSQKRAGGPYSEQFF. This sequence joins TRBV7-8 and TRBJ2-1; without DNA, the TCRdb call of TRBD2 cannot be checked. CDR1 SGHVS and CDR2 FQNEAQ come from the germline V gene. This CDR3 has 17 amino acids.